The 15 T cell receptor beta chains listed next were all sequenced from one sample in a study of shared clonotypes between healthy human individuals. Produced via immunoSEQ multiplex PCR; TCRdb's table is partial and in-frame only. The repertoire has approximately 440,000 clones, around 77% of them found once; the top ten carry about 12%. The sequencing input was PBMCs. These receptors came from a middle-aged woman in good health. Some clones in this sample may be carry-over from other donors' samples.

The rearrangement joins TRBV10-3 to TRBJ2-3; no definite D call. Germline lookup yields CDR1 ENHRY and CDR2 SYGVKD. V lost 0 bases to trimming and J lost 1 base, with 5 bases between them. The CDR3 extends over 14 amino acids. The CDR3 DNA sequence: TGTGCCATCAGTGAGTCAGGCGGCACAGATACGCAGTATTTT. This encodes CAISESGGTDTQYF.

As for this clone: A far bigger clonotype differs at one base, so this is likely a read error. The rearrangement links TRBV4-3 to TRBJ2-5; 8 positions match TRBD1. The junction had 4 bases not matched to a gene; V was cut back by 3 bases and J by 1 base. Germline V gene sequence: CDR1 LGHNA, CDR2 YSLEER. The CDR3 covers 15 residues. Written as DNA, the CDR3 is TGCGCCAGCAGCCAGGGACAGGAGGCCCAAGAGACCCAGTACTTC. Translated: CASSQGQEAQETQYF.

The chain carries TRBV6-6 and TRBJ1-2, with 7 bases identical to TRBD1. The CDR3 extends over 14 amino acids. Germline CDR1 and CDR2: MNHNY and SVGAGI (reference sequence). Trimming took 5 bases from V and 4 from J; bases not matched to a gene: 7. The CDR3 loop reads CASSGGTEIYGYTF. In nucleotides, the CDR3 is TGTGCCAGCAGTGGAGGGACAGAGATCTATGGCTACACCTTC.

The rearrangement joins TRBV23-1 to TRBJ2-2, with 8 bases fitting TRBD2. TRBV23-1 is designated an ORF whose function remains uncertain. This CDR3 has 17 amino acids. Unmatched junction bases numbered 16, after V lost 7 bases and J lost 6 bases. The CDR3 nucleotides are TGCGCCAGCACCCTACCGGGGGGGGCGGATCACGCCGGGGAGCTGTTTTTT. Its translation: CASTLPGGADHAGELFF.

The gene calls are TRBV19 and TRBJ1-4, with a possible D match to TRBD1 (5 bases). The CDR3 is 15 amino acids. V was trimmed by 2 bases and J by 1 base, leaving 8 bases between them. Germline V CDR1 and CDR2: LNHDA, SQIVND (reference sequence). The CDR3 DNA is TGTGCCAGTAGTATAACGCAGGGAACTAATGAAAAACTGTTTTTT. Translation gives CASSITQGTNEKLFF. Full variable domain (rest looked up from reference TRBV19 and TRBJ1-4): DGGITQSPKYLFRKEGQNVTLSCEQNLNHDAMYWYRQDPGQGLRLIYYSQIVNDFQKGDIAEGYSVSREKKESFPLTVTSAQKNPTAFYLCASSITQGTNEKLFFGSGTQLSVL.

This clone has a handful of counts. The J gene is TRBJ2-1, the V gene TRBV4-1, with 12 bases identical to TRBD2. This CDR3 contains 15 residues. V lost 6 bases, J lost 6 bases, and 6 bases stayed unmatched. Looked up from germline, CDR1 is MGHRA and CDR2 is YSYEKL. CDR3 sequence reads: CASRPGLAGSNEQFF. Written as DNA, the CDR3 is TGCGCCAGCAGGCCGGGACTAGCGGGTTCCAATGAGCAGTTCTTC.

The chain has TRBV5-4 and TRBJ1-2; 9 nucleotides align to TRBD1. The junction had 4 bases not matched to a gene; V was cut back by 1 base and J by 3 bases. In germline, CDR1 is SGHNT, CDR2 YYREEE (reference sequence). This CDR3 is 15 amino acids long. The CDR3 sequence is CASSLYRTGDYGYTF. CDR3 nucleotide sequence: TGTGCCAGCAGCTTGTATAGGACAGGGGACTATGGCTACACCTTC.

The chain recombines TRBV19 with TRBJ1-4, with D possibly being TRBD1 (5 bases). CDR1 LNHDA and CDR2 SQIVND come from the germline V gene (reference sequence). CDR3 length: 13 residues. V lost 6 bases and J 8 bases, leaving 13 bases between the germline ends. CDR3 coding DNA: TGTGCCAGTAGCCCAGGGTTGTGGGAAAAACTGTTTTTT. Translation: CASSPGLWEKLFF.

The CDR3, as DNA: TGTGCCAGCAGCCAAGGGGGGATTCCCTACGAGCAGTACTTC. This codes for CASSQGGIPYEQYF. V gene TRBV14 combines with J gene TRBJ2-7; D assignment may be TRBD1 or TRBD2 (5 bases each). The germline CDR1 and CDR2 sequences are SGHDN and FVKESK. The V and J ends lost 1 base and 2 bases respectively, with 9 bases between them. The CDR3 consists of 14 residues.

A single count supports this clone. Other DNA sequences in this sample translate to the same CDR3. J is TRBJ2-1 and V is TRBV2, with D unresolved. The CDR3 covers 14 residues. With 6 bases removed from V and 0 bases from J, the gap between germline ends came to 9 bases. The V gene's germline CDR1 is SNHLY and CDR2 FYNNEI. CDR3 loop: CASSPSFSYNEQFF. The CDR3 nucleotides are TGTGCCAGCAGCCCTAGTTTCTCCTACAATGAGCAGTTCTTC.

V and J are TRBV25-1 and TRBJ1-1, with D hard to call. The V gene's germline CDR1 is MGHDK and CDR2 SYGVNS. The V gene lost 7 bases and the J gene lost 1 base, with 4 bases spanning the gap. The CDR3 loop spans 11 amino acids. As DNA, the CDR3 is TGTGCCAGCATGAAGAACACTGAAGCTTTCTTT. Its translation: CASMKNTEAFF.

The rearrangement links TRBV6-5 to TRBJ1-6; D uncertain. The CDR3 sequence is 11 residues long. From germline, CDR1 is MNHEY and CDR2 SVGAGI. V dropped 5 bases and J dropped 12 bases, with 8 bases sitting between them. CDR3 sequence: CASSEEGPLHF. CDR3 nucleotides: TGTGCCAGCAGTGAGGAAGGACCCCTCCACTTT.

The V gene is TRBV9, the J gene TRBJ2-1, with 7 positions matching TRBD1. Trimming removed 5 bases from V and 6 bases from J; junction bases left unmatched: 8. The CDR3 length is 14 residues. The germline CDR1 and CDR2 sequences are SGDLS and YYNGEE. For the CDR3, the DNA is TGTGCCAGCAGTTACGGGACAGAGATCAATGAGCAGTTCTTC. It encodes CASSYGTEINEQFF.

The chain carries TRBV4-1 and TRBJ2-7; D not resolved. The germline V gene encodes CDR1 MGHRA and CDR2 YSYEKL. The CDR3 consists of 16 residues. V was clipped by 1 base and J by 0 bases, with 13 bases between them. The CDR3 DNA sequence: TGCGCCAGCAGCCAAGCGATCTTACAGACCTCCTACGAGCAGTACTTC. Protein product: CASSQAILQTSYEQYF.

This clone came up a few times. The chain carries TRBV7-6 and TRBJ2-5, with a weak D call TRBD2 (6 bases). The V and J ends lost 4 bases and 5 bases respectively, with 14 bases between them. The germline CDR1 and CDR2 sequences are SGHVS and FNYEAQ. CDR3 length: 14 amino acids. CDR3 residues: CASSSKPGGETQYF. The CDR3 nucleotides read TGTGCCAGCAGCTCAAAACCTGGGGGGGAGACCCAGTACTTC.